This T cell receptor (beta chain) was sequenced during a study of cytomegalovirus exposure and HLA in healthy donors. Whole-study results and caveats: Altogether, 150 or so TCR beta chains were recorded as cytomegalovirus-associated. Analyzed later, most CMV-associated TCR beta chains appeared HLA-restricted. A classifier reportedly called cytomegalovirus status with high sensitivity and specificity.

The PCR was carried out with 60 Vbeta primers and 13 Jbeta primers. This table comes from immunoSEQ multiplex PCR, and its TCRdb copy is limited to in-frame clones, with some not included. The repertoire consists of some 160,000 clones, with approximately 80% occurring once and the leading ten covering over 1.5%. A single count supports this clone. Its antigen is unknown. This CDR3 contains 14 residues. V lost 2 bases to trimming and J lost 2 bases, with 8 bases between them. Germline V gene data show CDR1 as LNHDA and CDR2 as SQIVND (reference sequence). The sequence came from a woman younger than 35 in good health and CMV-seronegative. Sample: PBMCs. The rearrangement joins TRBV19 to TRBJ2-3; tentative D call: TRBD1 (6 bases). CDR3 nucleotides: TGTGCCAGTAGTATAACAGGGACCACAGATACGCAGTATTTT. Translating it yields CASSITGTTDTQYF. Combining the CDR3 with reference TRBV19 and TRBJ2-3 gives the whole variable domain DGGITQSPKYLFRKEGQNVTLSCEQNLNHDAMYWYRQDPGQGLRLIYYSQIVNDFQKGDIAEGYSVSREKKESFPLTVTSAQKNPTAFYLCASSITGTTDTQYFGPGTRLTVL.